Listed here are 12 T cell receptor beta chains from one sample, sequenced in a study of blood T cell repertoires in COVID-19. The data were produced by immunoSEQ multiplex PCR, yet TCRdb's version contains in-frame clones alone and is incomplete. The profile shows approximately 71,000 clones, about 80% of them singletons. Sequencing used peripheral blood. These receptors originate from a man in his sixties with active or convalescent COVID-19.

The genes are TRBV7-3 and TRBJ2-1; a weak D match, TRBD1 (6 bases). V was pared by 1 base and J by 9 bases, with 13 bases between. The CDR3 consists of 14 residues. In germline, CDR1 is SGHTA, CDR2 FQGTGA. The CDR3 reads CASSLMGTNFEQFF. The CDR3 DNA reads as TGTGCCAGCAGCTTAATGGGGACAAACTTTGAGCAGTTCTTC.

The chain links TRBV6-2 or TRBV6-3 to TRBJ2-5, with TRBD2 matching 8 bases. Germline lookup yields CDR1 MNHEY and CDR2 SVGEGT. This CDR3 spans 14 amino acids. The ends lost 6 bases at V and 1 base at J; junction bases unmatched: 4. This CDR3 reads CASSRAGAQETQYF. Here the CDR3 DNA reads TGTGCCAGCAGCAGAGCGGGGGCCCAAGAGACCCAGTACTTC.

This chain joins TRBV5-4 and TRBJ2-1; 13 bases align to TRBD2. Germline-derived CDR1 and CDR2 are SGHNT and YYREEE (reference sequence). With V trimmed by 3 bases and J by 10 bases, 7 bases remained unmatched. This CDR3 comprises 15 residues. In DNA, the CDR3 is TGTGCCAGCAGCTCCACTAGCGGGGGGGCCGAGGAGCAGTTCTTC. Protein: CASSSTSGGAEEQFF.

The chain combines TRBV7-8 with TRBJ1-1, with 7 bases aligning to TRBD1. The CDR3 extends over 15 amino acids. CDR1 and CDR2 from the germline V gene are SGHVS and FQNEAQ. J was trimmed by 5 bases and V by 3 bases; bases with no gene match: 9. The CDR3 nucleotides are TGTGCCAGCAGCTTCCGACAGGGTACGGGAACTGAAGCTTTCTTT. Its protein product is CASSFRQGTGTEAFF.

The chain carries TRBV6-1 and TRBJ1-2, with TRBD1 matching 7 bases. The junction had 8 bases not matched to a gene; V was cut back by 3 bases and J by 4 bases. This CDR3 is built from 15 residues. CDR1 is MNHNS and CDR2 is SASEGT in the germline V gene. The CDR3 DNA is TGTGCCAGCAGTGATTCGACAGGGACGGGCTATGGCTACACCTTC. The encoded protein is CASSDSTGTGYGYTF.

The chain has TRBV5-8 and TRBJ1-3; 8 positions match TRBD1. The CDR3 length is 15 residues. V trimming: 4 bases; J trimming: 7 bases; junction bases outside the gene matches: 10. The V gene's germline CDR1 is SGHTS and CDR2 YDEGEE. The CDR3 region is CASSPGQGLGNTIYF. CDR3 coding DNA: TGTGCCAGCAGCCCCGGACAGGGATTGGGGAACACCATATATTTT.

The rearrangement links TRBV6-6 to TRBJ1-1; D is unresolved. The germline CDR1 and CDR2 sequences are MNHNY and SVGAGI (reference sequence). CDR3 length: 13 amino acids. The V and J ends lost 7 bases and 4 bases respectively, with 13 bases between them. The CDR3 is CASITLGATEAFF. As DNA, the CDR3 is TGTGCCAGCATCACTCTGGGCGCCACTGAAGCTTTCTTT.

The V call is TRBV6-1, the J call TRBJ2-3; perhaps TRBD1 as D (6 bases). This CDR3 has 18 residues. Germline V gives CDR1 MNHNS, CDR2 SASEGT. V was clipped by 0 bases and J by 1 base, with 17 bases between them. The CDR3 DNA sequence: TGTGCCAGCAGTGAAGCGCTATGGGGGCGATCAGGCACAGATACGCAGTATTTT. Protein sequence: CASSEALWGRSGTDTQYF.

As regards this clone: Since the CDR3 does not end with the conserved phenylalanine or tryptophan, this likely comes from a read error. No DNA is shown, since the ends of the CDR3 on it are uncertain; the CDR3 is the one TCRdb lists. The gene calls are TRBV2 and TRBJ2-7; the DNA was not compared with TRBD1, the D call given in the table. CDR1 and CDR2 (germline): SNHLY, FYNNEI. Inclusive of both ends, the CDR3 amounts to 13 amino acids. This CDR3 is CASSIDIWTGQVI.

The chain has TRBV6-6 and TRBJ2-1; 12 bases are shared with TRBD2. The CDR3 runs to 18 residues. Germline CDR1 reads MNHNY; CDR2 reads SVGAGI (reference sequence). V lost 5 bases to trimming and J lost 4 bases; unmatched junction nucleotides: 12. This chain's CDR3 is CASSLLAGGRLLYNEQFF. The CDR3 DNA sequence: TGTGCCAGCAGTCTCCTAGCGGGGGGGCGTTTATTATACAATGAGCAGTTCTTC.

The table lists this clone with a few counts. V gene TRBV21-1 combines with J gene TRBJ1-6; TRBD1 is taken as the D call from the table, unchecked against the DNA. TRBV21-1 is labeled a pseudogene. This CDR3 has 17 residues. The CDR3 nucleotides are TGTGCCAGCAGCAAAGCTCTCTTCGACAGGTGGCATTCACCCCTCCACTTT. It codes for CASSKALFDRWHSPLHF.

J is TRBJ2-1 and V is TRBV2; 14 positions match TRBD2. J gave up 8 bases and V 5 bases, and 5 bases lay outside the gene matches. CDR3 length equals 15 residues. CDR1 and CDR2 (germline): SNHLY, FYNNEI. The CDR3 loop reads CASSRGLAGGYEQFF. CDR3 in DNA: TGTGCCAGCAGTCGAGGACTAGCGGGGGGCTATGAGCAGTTCTTC.